The present T cell receptor beta chain was sequenced within a study of blood T cell repertoires in COVID-19. The wider study: COVID-19 samples collected from the United States, Italy and Spain covered acute and convalescent phases. PBMCs, B-cell-depleted T cells, or T cells were the source of the cDNA or gDNA that made up the material.

The CDR3 consists of 16 residues. The V end was cut by 3 bases, the J end by 4 bases, with 16 bases between. Germline V gene data show CDR1 as MNHEY and CDR2 as SMNVEV (reference sequence). As processed by the authors: Using reference gene primer amplification, nucleated cell counts were estimated. Using immunoSEQ multiplex PCR, the repertoire was profiled, and TCRdb retains in-frame clones only, with some absent. The DNA gave D and trimming, while V, J and clone size come from that table. This sample yields 390,000 or so clones, of which roughly 90% are seen a single time; about 2.9% belongs to the top ten.

The sample comprised peripheral blood. V gene TRBV27 combines with J gene TRBJ2-1, with D perhaps matching TRBD1 (5 bases). The source is a woman in her thirties with COVID-19, enrolled during active disease. The CDR3 loop reads CASSFSQLGVYNEQFF. CDR3 nucleotide sequence: TGTGCCAGCAGTTTTTCCCAGCTAGGGGTTTACAATGAGCAGTTCTTC.